Here is one T cell receptor (beta chain) with its context. The sample is drawn from a study of blood T cell repertoires in COVID-19. The V and J ends lost 9 bases and 7 bases, in that order; junction bases with no gene match: 7. From germline, CDR1 is LNHDA and CDR2 SQIVND (reference sequence). The CDR3 runs 14 residues. In the authors' workflow: From reference gene primer amplification, estimates of nucleated cell counts were derived. Using immunoSEQ multiplex PCR, the repertoire was profiled, and TCRdb retains in-frame clones only, with some absent. V and J calls and clone size are given by that table; D and trimming were obtained from the DNA. The sample includes around 280,000 clones, roughly 90% seen only once; the top ten take 10% to 12%. Seattle-derived patients entered the study during active infection and were followed longitudinally.

Sequencing used peripheral blood. The TCR sequence derives from a woman under 40 with COVID-19, enrolled during active disease. J is TRBJ1-6 and V is TRBV19, with 9 positions matching TRBD1. The CDR3 here is CASRDRAVNSPLHF. In DNA form, the CDR3 reads TGTGCCAGCCGGGACAGGGCGGTGAATTCACCCCTCCACTTT. Supplemented by reference TRBV19 and TRBJ1-6, the full variable domain reads DGGITQSPKYLFRKEGQNVTLSCEQNLNHDAMYWYRQDPGQGLRLIYYSQIVNDFQKGDIAEGYSVSREKKESFPLTVTSAQKNPTAFYLCASRDRAVNSPLHFGNGTRLTVT.